This T cell receptor beta chain was profiled in a study of identical twins. About this clonotype: As yet, its antigen is unknown.

One entry per CDR3 protein results from TCRdb running MiXCR on the 5' RACE reads. The sample yields around 1.7 million distinct CDR3 sequences, roughly 35% seen once. Findings and limits, study-wide: There were fewer insertions in abundant cord blood beta clonotypes, but memory repertoires showed no such pattern. Shared out-of-frame alpha sequences (those common to twins) showed excess low generation probability.

The clonotype comes from a newborn girl in good health. Sequenced material: cord blood.

CDR3 nucleotides: TGCGCCAGCAGCTTGGACCCGACTAGCGGAGGAGATACGCAGTATTTT. Protein product: CASSLDPTSGGDTQYF. This rearrangement joins TRBV5-1 to TRBJ2-3, with 9 bases that match TRBD2. This CDR3 contains 16 residues. Germline V gene sequence: CDR1 SGHRS, CDR2 YFSETQ. The trim removed 0 bases at V and 5 bases at J, leaving 7 bases unmatched.